Given below is one T cell receptor (beta chain) in context. Its antigen is still unknown. No clone much larger than this one lies a single base away; base qualities are absent. V is pared back by 5 bases and J by 4 bases, with 8 bases lying between the germline termini. The cysteine opens and the phenylalanine closes a CDR3 of 12 amino acids. Just CDR3 DNA is preserved here, 36 bases in frame from base 1. CDR1 and CDR2 (LNHDA, SQIVND) derive from the germline V gene (reference sequence). The immunoSEQ Assay, a bias-controlled multiplex PCR, was used to amplify TCRbeta CDR3 regions from genomic DNA. In the source study's methods: Nucleated cell counts per sample were estimated from amplification of reference gene primers within the assay. To quantify the absolute abundance of each unique TCRbeta CDR3 rearrangement, sequence reads were collapsed and filtered. Productive Simpson clonality was computed per sample as the square root of Simpson's diversity index over productive rearrangements. What TCRdb holds here is the immuneACCESS table cut down to in-frame rearrangements. Part of the clones is not present; checked against another copy, under half of the missing clones reflect an unresolved V gene, and the others are unexplained. V and J calls and clone size are as listed in that table; D and trimming were resolved from the DNA. In all, the sample holds about 160,000 clones, and roughly nine tenths of those were seen once. Roughly 3.9% of the sample is in the top ten clones.

These data belong to a study of blood T cell repertoires in COVID-19 (dated by TCRdb to the early 2020s). Study-level background: Collaborator samples came from the United States, Italy and Spain and covered acute and convalescent phases of COVID-19. The prospective study material was composed of cDNA or gDNA derived from T cells, B-cell-depleted T cells, or PBMCs. The dataset comprised deeply sampled blood TCRbeta repertoires from subjects exposed to, actively infected with, or recovered from COVID-19. A freely available public database, intended as a resource for researchers studying the immune response to SARS-CoV-2, is where the repertoires were released. Samples were obtained from the ongoing ImmuneRACE study (first 160 participants) and from about 1,300 subjects provided by 6 global collaborators. The sample metadata nearly always contained a de-identified subject ID, COVID-19 status, age in years and sex. Where available, HLA class I and class II types were taken from metadata supplied by the sample provider and were not determined by assay-based typing. Results the study describes overall, beyond this receptor: Clinical and demographic metadata were provided uncurated, with the amount varying by source and participant.

In the prospective study, participants were roughly 18 to 90 years old, resided in 20 to 30 geographic areas of the United States, and were enrolled through a virtual design. Cohort assignment in the prospective study relied on participant-reported clinical history from a screening survey and a study questionnaire. Exposed participants were defined as having been in contact with someone with a PCR-confirmed or clinician-diagnosed COVID-19 case within 2 weeks of study entry. In the prospective study, whole blood, serum and a nasopharyngeal or oropharyngeal swab were collected from each participant by mobile phlebotomists. Participants in the prospective study had the option to provide additional blood draws and questionnaires over a roughly 2-month period. Blood samples from the prospective study were shipped frozen or at room temperature prior to DNA extraction.

This sequence was found in a woman between 40 and 50 years old who had been exposed to COVID-19. The sequencing input was PBMCs or T cells enriched from blood (not recorded which). The chain is assembled from TRBV19 and TRBJ1-2, with the D gene not clear enough to name. The base sequence is TGTGCCAGTAGTGCAACTACCTATGGCTACACCTTC. The resulting protein is CASSATTYGYTF.